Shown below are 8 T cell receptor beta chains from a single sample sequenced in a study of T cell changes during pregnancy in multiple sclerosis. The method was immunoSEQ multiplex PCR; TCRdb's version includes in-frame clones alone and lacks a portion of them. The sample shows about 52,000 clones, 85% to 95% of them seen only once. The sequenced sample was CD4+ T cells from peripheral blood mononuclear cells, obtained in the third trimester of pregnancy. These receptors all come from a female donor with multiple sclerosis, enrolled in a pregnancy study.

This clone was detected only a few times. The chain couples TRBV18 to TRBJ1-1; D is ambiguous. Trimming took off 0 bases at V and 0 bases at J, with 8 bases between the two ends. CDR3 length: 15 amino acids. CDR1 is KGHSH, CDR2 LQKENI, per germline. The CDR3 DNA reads TGTGCCAGCTCACCACCGTCTTCGTTGAACACTGAAGCTTTCTTT. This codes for CASSPPSSLNTEAFF.

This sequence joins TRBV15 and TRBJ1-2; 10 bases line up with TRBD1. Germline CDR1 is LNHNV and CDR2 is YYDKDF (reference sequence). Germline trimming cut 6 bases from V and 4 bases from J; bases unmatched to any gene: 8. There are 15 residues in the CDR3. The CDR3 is CATSRSGQGIYGYTF. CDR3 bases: TGTGCCACCAGTCGATCGGGACAGGGGATCTATGGCTACACCTTC.

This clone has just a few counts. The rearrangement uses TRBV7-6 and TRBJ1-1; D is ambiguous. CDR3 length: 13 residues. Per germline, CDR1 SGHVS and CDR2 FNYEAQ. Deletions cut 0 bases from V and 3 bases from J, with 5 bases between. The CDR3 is CASSLALDTEAFF. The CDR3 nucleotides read TGTGCCAGCAGCTTAGCCCTCGACACTGAAGCTTTCTTT.

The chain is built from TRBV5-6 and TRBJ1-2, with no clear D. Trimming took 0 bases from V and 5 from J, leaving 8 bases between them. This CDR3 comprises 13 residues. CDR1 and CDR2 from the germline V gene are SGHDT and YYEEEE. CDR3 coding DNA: TGTGCCAGCAGCTTGGTGTCAGGATATGGCTACACCTTC. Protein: CASSLVSGYGYTF.

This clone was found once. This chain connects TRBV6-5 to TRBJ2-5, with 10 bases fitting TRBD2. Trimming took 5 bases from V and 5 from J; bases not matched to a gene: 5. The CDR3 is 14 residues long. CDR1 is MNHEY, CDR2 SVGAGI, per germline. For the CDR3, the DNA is TGTGCCAGCAGTAGCGGGGGGGCAGAGGAGACCCAGTACTTC. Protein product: CASSSGGAEETQYF.

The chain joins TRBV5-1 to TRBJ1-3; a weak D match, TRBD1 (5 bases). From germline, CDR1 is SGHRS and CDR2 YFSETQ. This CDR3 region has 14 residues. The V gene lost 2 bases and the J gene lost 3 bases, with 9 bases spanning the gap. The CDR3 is CASSLEGLGNTIYF. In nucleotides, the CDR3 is TGCGCCAGCAGCTTAGAGGGACTTGGAAACACCATATATTTT.

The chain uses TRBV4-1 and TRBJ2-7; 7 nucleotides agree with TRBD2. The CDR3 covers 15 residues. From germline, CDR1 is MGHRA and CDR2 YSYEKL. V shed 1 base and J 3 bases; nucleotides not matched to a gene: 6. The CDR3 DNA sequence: TGCGCCAGCAGCCAAGGGCCCGGGAGGAACTACGAGCAGTACTTC. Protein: CASSQGPGRNYEQYF.

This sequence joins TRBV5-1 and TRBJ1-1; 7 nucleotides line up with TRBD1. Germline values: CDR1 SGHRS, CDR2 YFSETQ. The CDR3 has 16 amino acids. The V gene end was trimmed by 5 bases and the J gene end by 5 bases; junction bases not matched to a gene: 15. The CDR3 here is CASRPTRGRGTTEAFF. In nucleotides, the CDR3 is TGCGCCAGCAGACCGACGAGGGGGCGCGGGACTACTGAAGCTTTCTTT.